This T cell receptor beta chain was obtained from a study of cytomegalovirus exposure and HLA in healthy donors. J was trimmed by 6 bases and V by 5 bases; bases with no gene match: 9. CDR3 size: 15 residues. Germline lookup yields CDR1 SEHNR and CDR2 FQNEAQ (reference sequence). A multiplex PCR was run with 60 Vbeta primers and 13 Jbeta primers. TCRdb's copy holds only in-frame clones and misses some; the assay was immunoSEQ multiplex PCR. The table includes about 150,000 clones, about 74% detected once. The sample taken for sequencing was PBMCs. The origin of this receptor is a man younger than 35 in good health and CMV-seropositive. The rearrangement uses TRBV7-9 and TRBJ2-3; TRBD1 aligns across 9 bases. The CDR3 DNA sequence: TGTGCCAGCAGCCCCACAGGGGGCCCTGCTGATACGCAGTATTTT. Translated, it gives CASSPTGGPADTQYF.